The source of this TCR beta chain is a study of sequential checkpoint blockade in melanoma. In the study overall: Arm A got nivolumab then ipilimumab; arm B the reverse, 1:1. After both sequences, patients received maintenance nivolumab. General study points: Mutational load did not correlate with tumor T-cell fraction or clonality.

The treatment is: randomized to nivolumab then ipilimumab (arm A) or the reverse (arm B). Patients had received no earlier DNA-damaging chemotherapy. Using immunoSEQ multiplex PCR, the repertoire was profiled, and TCRdb retains in-frame clones only, with some absent. The sample has 20,000 to 25,000 clones; around 30% are singletons. Regarding this clone: Its antigen is currently unknown.

The clonotype comes from a human donor with melanoma. The sample consisted of tumor tissue (inferred from file names), taken from a patient given nivolumab and ipilimumab in sequence.

The CDR3 is CASRPFPSYEQYF. In DNA, the CDR3 is TGTGCCAGCAGGCCCTTTCCCTCCTACGAGCAGTACTTC. This sequence joins TRBV28 and TRBJ2-7; no definite D call. Germline V gene sequence: CDR1 MDHEN, CDR2 SYDVKM. CDR3 length equals 13 residues. Between the trimmed V and J ends, which lost 6 bases and 0 bases, there was a span of 9 bases.